Each of the 18 T cell receptor beta chains below was sequenced from the same sample in a study of blood T cell repertoires in COVID-19. Only in-frame clones appear in the TCRdb table, and some are missing; sequencing was by immunoSEQ multiplex PCR. Here the sample spans more than 200,000 clones, more than 65% being singletons. Sequenced material: peripheral blood. The origin of the receptors is a man aged 45-65 years with active or convalescent COVID-19.

V and J are TRBV7-6 and TRBJ1-3; 12 positions agree with TRBD1. The germline V gene encodes CDR1 SGHVS and CDR2 FNYEAQ. After removal of 4 bases from V and 4 bases from J, the junction contained 11 bases not matched to a gene. The CDR3 totals 18 residues. The CDR3 here is CASSSIPGQGALGNTIYF. The CDR3 coding sequence is TGTGCCAGCAGCTCAATTCCGGGACAGGGGGCGCTGGGAAACACCATATATTTT.

This clone was seen a single time. V and J are TRBV5-5 and TRBJ2-3; TRBD2 aligns across 12 bases. The length of the CDR3 is 16 residues. Trimming took 4 bases from V and 4 from J; bases not matched to a gene: 7. The germline gives CDR1 SGHKS, CDR2 YYEKEE (reference sequence). The CDR3 loop reads CASSPLTSGGSDTQYF. The CDR3 DNA is TGTGCCAGCAGCCCACTGACTAGCGGGGGTTCAGATACGCAGTATTTT.

The chain joins TRBV5-8 to TRBJ1-5, with 8 bases identical to TRBD1. The CDR3 has 15 residues. V was pared by 4 bases and J by 5 bases, with 8 bases of the junction left unmatched. Germline assignment: CDR1 SGHTS and CDR2 YDEGEE. CDR3 sequence: CASSADRGVYQPQHF. CDR3 nucleotides: TGTGCCAGCAGCGCTGACAGGGGAGTTTATCAGCCCCAGCATTTT.

A remark on this clone: Other DNA sequences within the sample encode an identical CDR3. The V gene is TRBV11-2, the J gene TRBJ1-2, with no clear D. The V end lost 1 base, the J end lost 2 bases, and 8 bases lay between the germline ends. Germline-derived CDR1 and CDR2 are SGHAT and FQNNGV. CDR3 length: 14 amino acids. The CDR3 loop is CASSLGGGNYGYTF. In DNA, the CDR3 is TGTGCCAGCAGCTTAGGGGGAGGGAACTATGGCTACACCTTC.

CDR3: CASSLQGHTGELFF. For the CDR3, the DNA is TGTGCCAGCAGCTTACAGGGTCACACCGGGGAGCTGTTTTTT. The chain uses TRBV5-5 and TRBJ2-2; a possible D gene is TRBD1 (6 bases). The CDR3 runs to 14 residues. CDR1 is SGHKS, CDR2 YYEKEE, per germline (reference sequence). The V and J ends lost 2 bases and 3 bases respectively, with 8 bases between them.

The chain uses TRBV19 and TRBJ1-5; D not certain. The CDR3 consists of 18 residues. Germline CDR1 LNHDA, CDR2 SQIVND (reference sequence). Trimming stripped 3 bases from V and 4 bases from J, with 22 bases between. In nucleotides, the CDR3 is TGTGCCAGTAGTATCCAGGCCTATAGACCGGCGCCAAATCAGCCCCAGCATTTT. It is translated as CASSIQAYRPAPNQPQHF.

This chain connects TRBV29-1 to TRBJ2-2; TRBD2 is a possible D gene (6 bases). CDR1 is SQVTM, CDR2 ANQGSEA, per germline. Trimming removed 3 bases at V and 3 bases at J, with 11 bases between. This CDR3 is built from 14 residues. Here the CDR3 reads CSVDSGRHTGELFF. The CDR3 region has the DNA TGCAGCGTTGATTCAGGGAGGCACACCGGGGAGCTGTTTTTT.

The J gene is TRBJ2-2, the V gene TRBV3-1 (or the pseudogene TRBV3-2); D gene ambiguous. The CDR3 sequence is 14 residues long. The V gene lost 4 bases and the J gene lost 6 bases, with 12 bases spanning the gap. CDR1 is LGHDT, CDR2 YNNKEL, per germline (reference sequence). Here the CDR3 reads CASSRYPGSGELFF. The CDR3 bases are TGTGCCAGCAGCCGATACCCAGGATCCGGGGAGCTGTTTTTT.

The chain recombines TRBV7-2 with TRBJ1-1; D possibly corresponds to TRBD1 (6 bases). The V gene's germline CDR1 is SGHTA and CDR2 FQGNSA. This CDR3 contains 13 residues. V dropped 10 bases and J dropped 0 bases, with 12 bases sitting between them. In nucleotides, the CDR3 is TGTGCCACTAAACAGGGCCTGAACACTGAAGCTTTCTTT. Translation gives CATKQGLNTEAFF.

This clone appeared once. V gene TRBV6-5 combines with J gene TRBJ2-5, with 8 bases aligning to TRBD2. Germline V gene lookup returns CDR1 MNHEY and CDR2 SVGAGI. The CDR3 length is 14 residues. V dropped 10 bases and J dropped 5; count of bases not matched to a gene: 12. The CDR3 nucleotides are TGTGCCACCCACGGGTCGGGGGGGCCCGAGACCCAGTACTTC. This codes for CATHGSGGPETQYF.

This chain links TRBV5-1 with TRBJ1-4, with D tentatively TRBD1 (6 bases). The CDR3 is made up of 16 amino acids. CDR1 is SGHRS, CDR2 YFSETQ, per germline. Trimming shortened V by 2 bases and J by 13 bases, and 24 bases separated the two germline ends. The CDR3 coding sequence is TGCGCCAGCAGCTTAGTGGGGGCACTCTCTAATGAAGTACTGTTTTTT. This gives the protein CASSLVGALSNEVLFF.

This chain uses TRBV30 with TRBJ2-1, with 9 bases matching TRBD2. V shed 2 bases and J 6 bases; nucleotides not matched to a gene: 2. CDR1 is GTSNPN, CDR2 SVGIG, per germline (reference sequence). This CDR3 has 13 residues. The CDR3 bases are TGTGCCTGGAGTCGGCGGGGGGGCAATGAGCAGTTCTTC. This codes for CAWSRRGGNEQFF.

V is TRBV10-3 and J is TRBJ1-4; 8 bases align to TRBD1. The trim removed 11 bases at V and 5 bases at J, leaving 7 bases unmatched. Germline V CDR1 and CDR2: ENHRY, SYGVKD. This CDR3 comprises 13 residues. The CDR3 loop is CAAGTGPNEKLFF. The CDR3 nucleotides read TGTGCCGCCGGGACAGGACCCAATGAAAAACTGTTTTTT.

The chain has TRBV30 and TRBJ1-2; no clear D. The length of the CDR3 is 13 residues. Germline values: CDR1 GTSNPN, CDR2 SVGIG (reference sequence). Deletions cut 0 bases from V and 4 bases from J, with 9 bases between. CDR3 nucleotides: TGTGCCTGGAGTGTAATTACAGCCTATGGCTACACCTTC. Amino acid sequence: CAWSVITAYGYTF.

This chain links TRBV12-3 or TRBV12-4 with TRBJ1-5; possibly TRBD1 for D (6 bases). The CDR3 runs to 13 residues. V gave up 7 bases and J gave up 4 bases, with 11 bases separating them. The CDR3 DNA reads as TGTGCCAGCACCTTGGGGGCAAATCAGCCCCAGCATTTT. Translated, it gives CASTLGANQPQHF.

The chain is built from TRBV4-2 and TRBJ1-2; maybe TRBD1 (6 bases). The CDR3 runs 15 residues. V was clipped by 0 bases and J by 0 bases, with 8 bases between them. The germline gives CDR1 LGHNA, CDR2 YNFKEQ. The CDR3 is CASSQETGANYGYTF. Written as DNA, the CDR3 is TGTGCCAGCAGCCAAGAGACAGGCGCTAACTATGGCTACACCTTC.

This rearrangement joins TRBV7-8 to TRBJ2-7; maybe TRBD2 (6 bases). This CDR3 region has 13 residues. Germline loops: CDR1 SGHVS, CDR2 FQNEAQ. V lost 1 base and J 12 bases, leaving 16 bases between the germline ends. Written as DNA, the CDR3 is TGTGCCAGCAGCTTAGGGGGAGGTAACGAGAGGTACTTC. This sequence encodes CASSLGGGNERYF.

The chain has TRBV20-1 and TRBJ1-5; 10 nucleotides align to TRBD1. Germline V gene sequence: CDR1 DFQATT, CDR2 SNEGSKA (reference sequence). Trimming took 3 bases from V and 4 from J; bases not matched to a gene: 9. The CDR3 is made up of 16 amino acids. CDR3 DNA sequence: TGCAGTGCTAGTTCGAGGGACAGGGGAGGGAATCAGCCCCAGCATTTT. Translated: CSASSRDRGGNQPQHF.